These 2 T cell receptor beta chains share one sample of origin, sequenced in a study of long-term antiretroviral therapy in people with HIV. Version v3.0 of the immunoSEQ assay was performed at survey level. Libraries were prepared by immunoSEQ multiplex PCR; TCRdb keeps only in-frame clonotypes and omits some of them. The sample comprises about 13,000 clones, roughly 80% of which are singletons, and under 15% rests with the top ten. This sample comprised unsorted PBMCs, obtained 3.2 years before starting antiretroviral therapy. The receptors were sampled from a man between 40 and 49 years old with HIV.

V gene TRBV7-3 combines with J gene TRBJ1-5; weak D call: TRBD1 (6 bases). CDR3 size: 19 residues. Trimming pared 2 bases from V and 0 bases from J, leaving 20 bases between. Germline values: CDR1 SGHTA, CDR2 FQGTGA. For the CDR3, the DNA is TGTGCCAGCAGCTTATCGGGGGGCGAGGGATTTTATAGCAATCAGCCCCAGCATTTT. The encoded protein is CASSLSGGEGFYSNQPQHF.

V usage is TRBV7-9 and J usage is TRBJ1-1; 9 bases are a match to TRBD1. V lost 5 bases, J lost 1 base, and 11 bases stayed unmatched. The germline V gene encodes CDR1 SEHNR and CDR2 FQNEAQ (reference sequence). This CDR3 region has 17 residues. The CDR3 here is CASSPIGTGRGNTEAFF. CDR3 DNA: TGTGCCAGCAGCCCTATTGGGACAGGGAGAGGGAACACTGAAGCTTTCTTT.